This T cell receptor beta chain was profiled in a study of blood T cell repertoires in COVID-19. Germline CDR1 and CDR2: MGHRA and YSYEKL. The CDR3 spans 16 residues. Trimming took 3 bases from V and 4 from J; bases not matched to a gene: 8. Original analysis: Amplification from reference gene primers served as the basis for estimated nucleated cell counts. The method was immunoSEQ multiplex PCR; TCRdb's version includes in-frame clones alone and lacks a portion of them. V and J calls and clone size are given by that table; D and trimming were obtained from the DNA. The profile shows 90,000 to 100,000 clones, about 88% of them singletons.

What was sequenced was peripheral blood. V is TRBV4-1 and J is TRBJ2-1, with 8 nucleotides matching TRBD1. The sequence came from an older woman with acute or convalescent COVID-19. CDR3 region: CASSQPGDRRYNEQFF. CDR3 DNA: TGCGCCAGCAGCCAGCCCGGGGACAGGCGTTACAATGAGCAGTTCTTC.